This entry features one T cell receptor beta chain sequence. Its antigen is currently not known. Base qualities are not recorded, but no much larger clone differs from it by a single base. What the time point label conveys for this sample: about four weeks on oral tofacitinib. Sample treatment or condition, as interpreted from the label and publication: oral pan-JAK inhibitor, 5-10 mg twice daily. Peripheral blood and lesional scalp punch biopsies were obtained from patients with alopecia areata. PBMCs were separated by density centrifugation and stained for CD3, CD4 and CD8, after which CD4+ and CD8+ T cells were sorted on a FACSAria. The library was built by means of the immunoSEQ multiplex PCR assay. RNA was extracted from all samples and reverse transcribed into cDNA, which served as template for TCR sequencing. SuperScript III was used for first-strand cDNA synthesis, primed with a 2:1 mix of oligo-dT and random hexamers. A synthetic immune receptor repertoire was used to gauge amplification bias, and whatever bias remained was removed computationally. Concerning the study's data processing: After raw reads were preprocessed to remove errors, the CDR3 was defined following IMGT conventions as running from the conserved cysteine to phenylalanine. Clonality was computed as 1 minus the Shannon entropy, with the entropy normalized by log2 of the number of productive unique TCRs. Scalp TCRbeta sequences were cross-referenced with sorted blood CD4 and CD8 repertoires so that the CD4 or CD8 identity of scalp clones could be inferred. TCRdb carries this immuneACCESS record with in-frame sequences only. Its versions omit some clonotypes, under half of them owing to an unresolved V gene in the studies checked, with the rest unexplained. D and trimming were read from the DNA, whereas the V and J calls and clone size are those reported in that table. The sample has under 150,000 clones on record, roughly four fifths of them singletons. Approximately 25% of the sample belongs to the ten largest clones.

The entry originates in a study of CD8+ T cells in alopecia areata (dated by TCRdb to about 2018). In the study overall: Treated patients were enrolled in an open-label pilot trial of oral tofacitinib at 5 to 10 mg twice daily for moderate-to-severe alopecia areata. Biopsies were taken from tofacitinib-treated patients at baseline and at 4 and 24 weeks of treatment, and a later scalp biopsy was taken in several of the tofacitinib-treated patients. For the treated patients, the SALT score, which quantifies what percentage of scalp surface area is affected, served as the measure of disease severity. Scalp clonality was compared among normal scalp (n=4), patchy alopecia areata scalp (n=8), and alopecia totalis/universalis scalp (n=8). In humans, TCRbeta sequencing was performed on scalp tissue and on sorted CD4+ and CD8+ peripheral blood T cells from healthy controls and from patients with patchy or totalis/universalis alopecia areata. Patients received tofacitinib for 6 to 18 months and were then followed off drug for 6 months to check for delayed response and recurrence. RNA came from the PAXgene miRNA kit for fixed scalp, the miRNeasy kit for PBMCs, and the RNeasy kit for mouse skin. TCRbeta CDR3 regions were amplified by immunoSEQ multiplex PCR with 35 Vbeta forward and 13 Jbeta reverse primers. High-throughput TCRbeta sequencing was used to examine T cell clonal expansion in alopecia areata in both the C3H/HeJ mouse model and human patients. Broad study findings and their caveats: Lesional scalp, especially in alopecia totalis/universalis, showed higher clonality and more expanded CD8+ clones than normal scalp, suggesting antigenic drive. Shared TCR sequences between patients were less evident than in mice, which may be partly attributable to HLA diversity in the patient population. Because the treated cohort was small and included a single nonresponder, larger studies are needed to assess links between baseline CD8+ expansion and response. Many expanded lesional clones were found to persist in scalp and blood during tofacitinib treatment, and relapse after treatment cessation may be partly explained by this persistence. Scalp clonality and the number of expanded CD8+ clones among the top 100 scalp clones were significantly decreased by tofacitinib. Unlike mouse skin, where gammadelta T cells dominate, normal human skin contains resident alphabeta T cells that get sequenced too, which complicates analysis of the scalp TCR repertoire.

The sequence was collected from a human donor with alopecia areata. Material: CD8+ T cells sorted from blood, obtained at week 4, from a patient treated with tofacitinib.

The nucleotide sequence reads as follows: TGTGCCAGCAGCCCGCAGACCTGGACTAGCGGGGCGCCCAGGGGGGAGCTGTTTTTT. The encoded protein is CASSPQTWTSGAPRGELFF. The chain links TRBV5-6 with TRBJ2-2, with TRBD2 identical over 12 junction bases. Compared with germline, V lacks 4 bases and J lacks 8 bases; bases without a gene match: 18. From the germline V gene, CDR1 is SGHDT and CDR2 is YYEEEE. The CDR3 spans 19 residues, from the cysteine through the phenylalanine. The DNA shown is the 57-base CDR3, in frame from base 1.